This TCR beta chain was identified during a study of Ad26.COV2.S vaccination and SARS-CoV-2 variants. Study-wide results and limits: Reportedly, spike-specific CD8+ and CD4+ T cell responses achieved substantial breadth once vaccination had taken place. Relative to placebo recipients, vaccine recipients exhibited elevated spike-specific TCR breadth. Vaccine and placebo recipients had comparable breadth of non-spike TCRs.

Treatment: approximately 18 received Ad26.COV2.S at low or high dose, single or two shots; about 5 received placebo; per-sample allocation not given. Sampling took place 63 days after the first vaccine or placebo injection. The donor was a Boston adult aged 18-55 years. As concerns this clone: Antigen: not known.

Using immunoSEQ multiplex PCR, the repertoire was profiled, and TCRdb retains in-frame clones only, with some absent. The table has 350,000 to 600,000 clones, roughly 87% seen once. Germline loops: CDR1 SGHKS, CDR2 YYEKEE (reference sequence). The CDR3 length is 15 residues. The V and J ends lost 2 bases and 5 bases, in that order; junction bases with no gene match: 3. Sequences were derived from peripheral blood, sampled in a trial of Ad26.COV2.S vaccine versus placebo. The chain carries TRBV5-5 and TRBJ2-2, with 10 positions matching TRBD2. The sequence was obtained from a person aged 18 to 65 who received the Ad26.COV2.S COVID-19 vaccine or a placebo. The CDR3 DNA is TGTGCCAGCAGCTTCTTAGCGGGGGGAACCGGGGAGCTGTTTTTT. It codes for CASSFLAGGTGELFF.